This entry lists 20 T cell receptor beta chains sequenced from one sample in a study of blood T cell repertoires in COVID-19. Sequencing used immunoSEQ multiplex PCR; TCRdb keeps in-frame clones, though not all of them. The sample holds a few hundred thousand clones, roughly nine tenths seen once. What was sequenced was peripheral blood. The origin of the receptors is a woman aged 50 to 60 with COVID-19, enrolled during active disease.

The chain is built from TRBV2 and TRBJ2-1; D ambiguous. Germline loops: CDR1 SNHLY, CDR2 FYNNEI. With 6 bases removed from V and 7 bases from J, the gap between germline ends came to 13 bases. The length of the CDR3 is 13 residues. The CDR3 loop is CASRGLFGNEQFF. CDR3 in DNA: TGTGCCAGCAGGGGTTTGTTCGGGAATGAGCAGTTCTTC.

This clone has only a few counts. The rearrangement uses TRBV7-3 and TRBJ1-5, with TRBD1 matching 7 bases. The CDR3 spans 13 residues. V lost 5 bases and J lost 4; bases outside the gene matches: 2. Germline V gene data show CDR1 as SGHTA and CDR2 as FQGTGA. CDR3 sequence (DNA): TGTGCCAGCAGCGTGGACAGGAATCAGCCCCAGCATTTT. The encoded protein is CASSVDRNQPQHF.

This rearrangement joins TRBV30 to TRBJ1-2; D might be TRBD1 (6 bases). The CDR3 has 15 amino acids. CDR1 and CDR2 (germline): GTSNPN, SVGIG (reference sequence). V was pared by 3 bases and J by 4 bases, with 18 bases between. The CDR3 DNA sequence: TGTGCCTGGAGCGGAGGGGGGGGGAAGCTCTATGGCTACACCTTC. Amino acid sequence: CAWSGGGGKLYGYTF.

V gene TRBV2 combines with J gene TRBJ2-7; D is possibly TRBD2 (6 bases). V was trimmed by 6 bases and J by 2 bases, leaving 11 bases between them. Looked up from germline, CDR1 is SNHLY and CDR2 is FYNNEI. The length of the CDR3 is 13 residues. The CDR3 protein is CASRAGRPYEQYV. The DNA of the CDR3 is TGTGCCAGCAGGGCGGGGAGGCCCTACGAGCAGTACGTC.

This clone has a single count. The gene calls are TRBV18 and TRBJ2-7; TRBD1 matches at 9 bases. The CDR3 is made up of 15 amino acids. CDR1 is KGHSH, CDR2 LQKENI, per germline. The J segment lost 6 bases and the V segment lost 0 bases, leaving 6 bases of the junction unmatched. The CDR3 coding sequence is TGTGCCAGCTCACCACCGACAGGGGGTTTAGGCGAGCAGTACTTC. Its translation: CASSPPTGGLGEQYF.

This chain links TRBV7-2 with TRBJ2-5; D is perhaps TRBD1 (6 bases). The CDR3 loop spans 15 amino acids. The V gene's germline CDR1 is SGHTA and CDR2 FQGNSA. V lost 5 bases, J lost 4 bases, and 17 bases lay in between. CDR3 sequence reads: CASSGTGFLGETQYF. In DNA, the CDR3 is TGTGCCAGCAGCGGAACAGGGTTTTTAGGAGAGACCCAGTACTTC. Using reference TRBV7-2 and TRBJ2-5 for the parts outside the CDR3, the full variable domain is GAGVSQSPSNKVTEKGKDVELRCDPISGHTALYWYRQSLGQGLEFLIYFQGNSAPDKSGLPSDRFSAERTGGSVSTLTIQRTQQEDSAVYLCASSGTGFLGETQYFGPGTRLLVL.

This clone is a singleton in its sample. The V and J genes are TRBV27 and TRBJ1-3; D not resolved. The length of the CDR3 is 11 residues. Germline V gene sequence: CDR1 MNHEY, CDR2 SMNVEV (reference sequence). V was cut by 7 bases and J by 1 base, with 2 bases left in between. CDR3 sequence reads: CASTSGNTIYF. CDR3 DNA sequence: TGTGCCAGCACTTCTGGAAACACCATATATTTT.

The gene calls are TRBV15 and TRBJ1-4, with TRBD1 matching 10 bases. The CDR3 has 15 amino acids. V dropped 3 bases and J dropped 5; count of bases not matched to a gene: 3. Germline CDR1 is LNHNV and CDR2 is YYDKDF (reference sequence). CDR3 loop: CATSRWTGGNEKLFF. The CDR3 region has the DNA TGTGCCACCAGCAGGTGGACAGGGGGGAATGAAAAACTGTTTTTT.

CDR3 DNA sequence: TGTGCCACCAGCGATCCCTCCGAGGCAGACTATAGCAATCAGCCCCAGCATTTT. Translated: CATSDPSEADYSNQPQHF. The rearrangement joins TRBV24-1 to TRBJ1-5, with D unclear. The CDR3 has 18 residues. CDR1 and CDR2 from the germline V gene are KGHDR and SFDVKD. With 7 bases removed from V and 0 bases from J, the gap between germline ends came to 21 bases.

DNA of the CDR3: TGTGCCAGCAGCTTAGGTGGCAGGGGATCGGTCTATGGCTACACCTTC. Protein product: CASSLGGRGSVYGYTF. The rearrangement uses TRBV7-2 and TRBJ1-2, with a weak D call TRBD1 (6 bases). Germline assignment: CDR1 SGHTA and CDR2 FQGNSA. This CDR3 is 16 amino acids long. Trimming took off 1 base at V and 4 bases at J, with 16 bases between the two ends.

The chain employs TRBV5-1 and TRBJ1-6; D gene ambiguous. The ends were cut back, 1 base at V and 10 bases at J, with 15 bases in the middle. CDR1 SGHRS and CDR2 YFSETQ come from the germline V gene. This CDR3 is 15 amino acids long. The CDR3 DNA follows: TGCGCCAGCAGCTTGAACTCCCAGCGAGGCTCACCCCTCCACTTT. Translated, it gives CASSLNSQRGSPLHF.

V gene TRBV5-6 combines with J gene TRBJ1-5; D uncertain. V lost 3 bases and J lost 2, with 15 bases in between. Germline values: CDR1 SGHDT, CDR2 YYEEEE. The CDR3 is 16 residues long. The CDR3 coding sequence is TGTGCCAGCAGCTATCAGGCGCTTTGGGGCAATCAGCCCCAGCATTTT. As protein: CASSYQALWGNQPQHF.

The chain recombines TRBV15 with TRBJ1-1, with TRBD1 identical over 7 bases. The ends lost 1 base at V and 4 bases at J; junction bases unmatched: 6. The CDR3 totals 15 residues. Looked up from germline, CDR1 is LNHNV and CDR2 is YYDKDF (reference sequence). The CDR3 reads CATSRVGGPPTEAFF. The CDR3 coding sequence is TGTGCCACCAGCAGAGTAGGGGGCCCCCCCACTGAAGCTTTCTTT.

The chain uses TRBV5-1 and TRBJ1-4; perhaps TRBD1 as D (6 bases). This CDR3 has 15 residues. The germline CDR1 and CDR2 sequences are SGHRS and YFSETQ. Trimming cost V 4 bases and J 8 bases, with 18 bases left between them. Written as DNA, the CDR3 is TGCGCCAGCAGCCCGAGGGGGGGGAGCGTAGAAAAACTGTTTTTT. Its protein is CASSPRGGSVEKLFF.

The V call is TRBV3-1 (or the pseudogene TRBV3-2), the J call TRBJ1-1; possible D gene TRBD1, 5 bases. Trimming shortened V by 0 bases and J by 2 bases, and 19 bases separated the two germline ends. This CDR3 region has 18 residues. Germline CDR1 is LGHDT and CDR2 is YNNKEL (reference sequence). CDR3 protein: CASSQDPWVLGGNTEAFF. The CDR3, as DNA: TGTGCCAGCAGCCAAGATCCATGGGTACTCGGGGGAAACACTGAAGCTTTCTTT.

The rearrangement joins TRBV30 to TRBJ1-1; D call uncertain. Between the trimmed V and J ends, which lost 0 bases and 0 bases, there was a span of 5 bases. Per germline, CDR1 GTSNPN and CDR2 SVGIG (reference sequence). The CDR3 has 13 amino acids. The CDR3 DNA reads TGTGCCTGGAGTGTCCACATGAACACTGAAGCTTTCTTT. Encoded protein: CAWSVHMNTEAFF.

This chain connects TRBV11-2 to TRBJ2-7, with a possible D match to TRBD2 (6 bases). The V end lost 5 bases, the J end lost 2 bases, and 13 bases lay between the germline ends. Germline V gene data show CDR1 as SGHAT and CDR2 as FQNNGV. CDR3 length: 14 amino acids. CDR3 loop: CASSTTPGAYEQYF. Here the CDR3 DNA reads TGTGCCAGCAGCACGACACCGGGGGCCTACGAGCAGTACTTC.

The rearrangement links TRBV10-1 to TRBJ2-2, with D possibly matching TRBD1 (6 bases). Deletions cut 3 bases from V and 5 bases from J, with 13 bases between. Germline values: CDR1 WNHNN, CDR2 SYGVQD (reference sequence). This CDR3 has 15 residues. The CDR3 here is CASSEGQGSTGELFF. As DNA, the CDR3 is TGCGCCAGCAGTGAAGGGCAGGGGAGTACCGGGGAGCTGTTTTTT.

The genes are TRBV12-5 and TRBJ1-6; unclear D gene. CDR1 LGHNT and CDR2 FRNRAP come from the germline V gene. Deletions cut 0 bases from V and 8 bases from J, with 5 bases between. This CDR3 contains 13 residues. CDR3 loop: CASGLVGDSPLHF. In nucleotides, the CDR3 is TGTGCTAGTGGTTTGGTAGGAGATTCACCCCTCCACTTT.

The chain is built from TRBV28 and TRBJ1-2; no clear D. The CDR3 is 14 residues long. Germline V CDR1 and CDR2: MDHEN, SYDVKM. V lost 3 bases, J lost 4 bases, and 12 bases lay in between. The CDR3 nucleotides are TGTGCCAGCAGTTTGTTCGAGCCTCCCTATGGCTACACCTTC. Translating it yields CASSLFEPPYGYTF.